The source of this TCR beta chain is a study of CD8+ T cells in alopecia areata. Study context: For treated patients, severity scores reflected the percentage of scalp area affected.

This clone has only one observation. Its antigen remains unknown. Once RNA had been extracted, it was reverse transcribed into cDNA to act as the sequencing template. Here immunoSEQ multiplex PCR was the method, and the copy in TCRdb shows in-frame clones only, minus some. The sample records about 140,000 clones, approximately 85% being singletons. Germline assignment: CDR1 SGDLS and CDR2 YYNGEE. The CDR3 has 15 residues. The ends lost 0 bases at V and 5 bases at J; junction bases unmatched: 4. Study results and limitations: Between patients, shared TCR sequences were less clear than in mice. This was possibly due in part to HLA diversity in the patient population. Scalp samples also yield sequences of resident alphabeta T cells from normal skin. There were many expanded lesional clones persisting in scalp and blood during tofacitinib.

The sample's treatment: oral pan-JAK inhibitor, 5-10 mg twice daily. This TCR was recovered from a human donor with alopecia areata. The sample was CD8+ T cells sorted from blood, taken at week 4, from a patient treated with tofacitinib. J is TRBJ2-1 and V is TRBV9, with 8 bases that match TRBD2. The CDR3 nucleotides are TGTGCCAGCAGCGTAGCCGGGGGGGCCAACAATGAGCAGTTCTTC. The encoded protein is CASSVAGGANNEQFF.